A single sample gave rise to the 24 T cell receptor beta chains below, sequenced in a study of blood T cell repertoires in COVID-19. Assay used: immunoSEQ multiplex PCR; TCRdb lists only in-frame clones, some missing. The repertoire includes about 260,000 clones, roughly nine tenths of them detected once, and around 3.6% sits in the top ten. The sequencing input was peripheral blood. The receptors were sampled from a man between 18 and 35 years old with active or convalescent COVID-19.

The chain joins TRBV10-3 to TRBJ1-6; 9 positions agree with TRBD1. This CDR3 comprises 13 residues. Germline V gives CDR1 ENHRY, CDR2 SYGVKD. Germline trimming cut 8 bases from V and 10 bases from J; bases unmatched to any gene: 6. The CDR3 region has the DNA TGTGCCATCGGAGGACAGGGGAGCTCACCCCTCCACTTT. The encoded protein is CAIGGQGSSPLHF.

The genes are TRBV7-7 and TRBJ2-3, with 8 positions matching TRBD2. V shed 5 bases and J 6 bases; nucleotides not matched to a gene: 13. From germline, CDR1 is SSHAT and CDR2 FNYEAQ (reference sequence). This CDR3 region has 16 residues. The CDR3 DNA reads TGTGCCAGCAGCATGGGAGGGAGCGGGGGCAGGGATACGCAGTATTTT. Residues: CASSMGGSGGRDTQYF.

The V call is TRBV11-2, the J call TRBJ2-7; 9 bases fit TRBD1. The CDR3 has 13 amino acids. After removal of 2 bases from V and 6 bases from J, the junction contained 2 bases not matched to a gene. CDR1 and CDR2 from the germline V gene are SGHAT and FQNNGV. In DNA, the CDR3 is TGTGCCAGCAGCTTAAGGACAGGGGTCGAGCAGTACTTC. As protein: CASSLRTGVEQYF.

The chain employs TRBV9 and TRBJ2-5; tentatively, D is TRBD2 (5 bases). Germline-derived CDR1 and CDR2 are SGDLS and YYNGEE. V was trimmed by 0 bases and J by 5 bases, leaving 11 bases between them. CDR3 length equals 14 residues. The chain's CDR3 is CASSVGIASETQYF. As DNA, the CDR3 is TGTGCCAGCAGCGTAGGGATAGCGAGTGAGACCCAGTACTTC.

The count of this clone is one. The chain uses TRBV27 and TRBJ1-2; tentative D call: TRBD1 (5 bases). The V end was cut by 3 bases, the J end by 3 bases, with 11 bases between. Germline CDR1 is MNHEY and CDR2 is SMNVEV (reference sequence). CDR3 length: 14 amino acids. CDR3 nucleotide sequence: TGTGCCAGCAGTTTCGGGGGAGGGGACTATGGCTACACCTTC. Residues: CASSFGGGDYGYTF.

The CDR3 spells CASRGLTSGTDTQYF. The CDR3 DNA is TGTGCCAGCAGGGGGCTGACTAGCGGCACAGATACGCAGTATTTT. V gene TRBV2 combines with J gene TRBJ2-3, with 8 bases aligning to TRBD2. J lost 1 base, V lost 6 bases, and 6 bases had no gene match. The CDR3 loop spans 15 amino acids. The germline gives CDR1 SNHLY, CDR2 FYNNEI.

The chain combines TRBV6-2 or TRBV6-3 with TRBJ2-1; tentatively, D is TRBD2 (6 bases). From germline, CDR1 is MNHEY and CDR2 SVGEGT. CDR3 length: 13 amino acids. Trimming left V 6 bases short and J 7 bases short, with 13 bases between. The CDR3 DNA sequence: TGTGCCAGCAGCCCGGTGGGGAGGAATGAGCAGTTCTTC. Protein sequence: CASSPVGRNEQFF.

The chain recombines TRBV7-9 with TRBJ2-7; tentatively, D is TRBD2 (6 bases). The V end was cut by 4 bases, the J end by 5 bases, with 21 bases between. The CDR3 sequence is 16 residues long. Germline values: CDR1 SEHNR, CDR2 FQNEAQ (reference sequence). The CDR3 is CASSSNRLVVLDEQYF. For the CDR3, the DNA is TGTGCCAGCAGCTCCAACCGACTAGTTGTGCTAGACGAGCAGTACTTC.

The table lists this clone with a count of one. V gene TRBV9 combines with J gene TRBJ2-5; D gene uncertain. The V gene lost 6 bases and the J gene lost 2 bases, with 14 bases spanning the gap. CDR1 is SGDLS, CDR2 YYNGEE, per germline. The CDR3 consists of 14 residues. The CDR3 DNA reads TGTGCCAGCACGCGGTCGGTAAATCAAGAGACCCAGTACTTC. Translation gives CASTRSVNQETQYF.

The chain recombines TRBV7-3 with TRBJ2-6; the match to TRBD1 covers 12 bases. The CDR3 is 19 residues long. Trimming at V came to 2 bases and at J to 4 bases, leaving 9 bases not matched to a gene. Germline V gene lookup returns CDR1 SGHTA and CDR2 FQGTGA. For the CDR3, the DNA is TGTGCCAGCAGCTTACTTCCGGGACAGGGGGCATCAGGGGCCAACGTCCTGACTTTC. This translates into CASSLLPGQGASGANVLTF.

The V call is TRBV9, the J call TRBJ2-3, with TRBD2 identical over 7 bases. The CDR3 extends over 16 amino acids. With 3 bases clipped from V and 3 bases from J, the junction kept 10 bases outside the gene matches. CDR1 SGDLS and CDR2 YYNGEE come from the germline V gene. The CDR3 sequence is CASSEFLAGATDTQYF. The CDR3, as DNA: TGTGCCAGCAGCGAATTTTTGGCGGGAGCAACAGATACGCAGTATTTT.

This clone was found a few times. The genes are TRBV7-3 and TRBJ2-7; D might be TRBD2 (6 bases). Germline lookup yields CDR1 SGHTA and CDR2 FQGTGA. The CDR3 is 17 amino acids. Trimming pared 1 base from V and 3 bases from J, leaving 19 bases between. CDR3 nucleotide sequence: TGTGCCAGCAGCTTAAGCCCCAAAAACGGGGGTGACTACGAGCAGTACTTC. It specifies CASSLSPKNGGDYEQYF.

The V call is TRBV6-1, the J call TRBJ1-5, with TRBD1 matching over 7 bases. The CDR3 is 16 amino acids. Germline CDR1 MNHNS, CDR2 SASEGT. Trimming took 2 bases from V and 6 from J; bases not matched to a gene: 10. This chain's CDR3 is CASSEWGRGQSQPQHF. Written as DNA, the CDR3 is TGTGCCAGCAGTGAATGGGGAAGGGGGCAGAGTCAGCCCCAGCATTTT.

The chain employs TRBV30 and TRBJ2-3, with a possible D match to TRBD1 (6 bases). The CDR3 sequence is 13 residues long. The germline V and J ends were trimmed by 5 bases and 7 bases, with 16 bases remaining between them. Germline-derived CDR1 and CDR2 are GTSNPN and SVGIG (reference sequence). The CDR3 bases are TGTGCCTGGTTAATGTTCGGACAGCATACGCAGTATTTT. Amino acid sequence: CAWLMFGQHTQYF.

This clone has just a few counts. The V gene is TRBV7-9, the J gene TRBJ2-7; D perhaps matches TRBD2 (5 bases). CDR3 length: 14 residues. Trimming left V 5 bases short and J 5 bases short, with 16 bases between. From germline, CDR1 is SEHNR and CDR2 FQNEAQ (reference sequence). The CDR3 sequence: CASSRPPRVDEQYF. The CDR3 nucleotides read TGTGCCAGCAGCCGTCCCCCGAGGGTAGACGAGCAGTACTTC.

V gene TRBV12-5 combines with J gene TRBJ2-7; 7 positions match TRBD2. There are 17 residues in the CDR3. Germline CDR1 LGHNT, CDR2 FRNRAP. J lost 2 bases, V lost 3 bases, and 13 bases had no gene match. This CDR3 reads CASGFTSAAGETYEQYF. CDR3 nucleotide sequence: TGTGCTAGTGGTTTTACCAGTGCGGCGGGGGAGACCTACGAGCAGTACTTC.

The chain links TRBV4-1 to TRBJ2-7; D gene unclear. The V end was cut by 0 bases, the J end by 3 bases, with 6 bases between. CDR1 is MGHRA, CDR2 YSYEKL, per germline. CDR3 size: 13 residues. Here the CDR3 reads CASSQEGSYEQYF. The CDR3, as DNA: TGCGCCAGCAGCCAAGAGGGCAGCTACGAGCAGTACTTC.

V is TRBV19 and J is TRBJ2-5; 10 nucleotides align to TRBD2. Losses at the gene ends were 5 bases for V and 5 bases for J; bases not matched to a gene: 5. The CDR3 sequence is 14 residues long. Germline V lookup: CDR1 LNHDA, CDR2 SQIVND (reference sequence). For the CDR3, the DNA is TGTGCCAGTAGTCAAACTAGCGGGACGGAGACCCAGTACTTC. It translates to CASSQTSGTETQYF.

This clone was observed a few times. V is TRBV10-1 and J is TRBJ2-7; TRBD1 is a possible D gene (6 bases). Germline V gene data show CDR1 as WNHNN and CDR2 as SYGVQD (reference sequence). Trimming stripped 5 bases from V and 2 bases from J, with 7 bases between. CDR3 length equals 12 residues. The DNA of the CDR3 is TGCGCCAGCAGTCGACAGGCCTACGAGCAGTACTTC. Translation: CASSRQAYEQYF.

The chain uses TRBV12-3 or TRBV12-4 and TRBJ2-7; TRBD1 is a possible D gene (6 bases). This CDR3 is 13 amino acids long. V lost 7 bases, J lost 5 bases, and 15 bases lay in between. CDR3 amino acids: CASTSDTGHEQYF. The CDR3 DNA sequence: TGTGCCAGCACTTCAGATACAGGGCACGAGCAGTACTTC.

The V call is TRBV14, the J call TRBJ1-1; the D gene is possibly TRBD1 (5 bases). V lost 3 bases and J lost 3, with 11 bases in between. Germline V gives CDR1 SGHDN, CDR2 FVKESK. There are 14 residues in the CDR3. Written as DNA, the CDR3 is TGTGCCAGCAGCCAGGGGCCTAGGGACACTGAAGCTTTCTTT. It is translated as CASSQGPRDTEAFF. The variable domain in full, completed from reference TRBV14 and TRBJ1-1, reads EAGVTQFPSHSVIEKGQTVTLRCDPISGHDNLYWYRRVMGKEIKFLLHFVKESKQDESGMPNNRFLAERTGGTYSTLKVQPAELEDSGVYFCASSQGPRDTEAFFGQGTRLTVV.

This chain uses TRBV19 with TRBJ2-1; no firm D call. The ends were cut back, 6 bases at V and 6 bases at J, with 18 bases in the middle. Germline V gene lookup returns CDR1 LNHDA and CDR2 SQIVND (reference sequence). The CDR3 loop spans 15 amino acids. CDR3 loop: CASRPDIFSINEQFF. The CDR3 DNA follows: TGTGCCAGTAGACCCGACATATTTTCGATCAATGAGCAGTTCTTC.

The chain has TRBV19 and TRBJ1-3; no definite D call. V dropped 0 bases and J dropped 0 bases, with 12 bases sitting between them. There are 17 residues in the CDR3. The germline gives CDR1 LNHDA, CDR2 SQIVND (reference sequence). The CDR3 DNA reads TGTGCCAGTAGTATAGAGGCCACTAGATTCTCTGGAAACACCATATATTTT. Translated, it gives CASSIEATRFSGNTIYF.

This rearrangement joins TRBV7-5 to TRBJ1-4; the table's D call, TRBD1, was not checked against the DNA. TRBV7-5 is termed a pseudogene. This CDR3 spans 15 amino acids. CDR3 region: CVRSHRTPRWEKLFF. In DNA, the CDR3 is TGTGTCAGAAGCCACAGGACGCCAAGATGGGAAAAACTGTTTTTT.